This entry features one T cell receptor beta chain sequence. The record originates from a study of blood T cell repertoires in COVID-19. Overall study: Samples representing acute and convalescent COVID-19 were sourced from the United States, Italy and Spain.

This CDR3 has 12 amino acids. Germline V gene sequence: CDR1 SGHVS, CDR2 FQNEAQ. V was trimmed by 1 base and J by 5 bases, leaving 5 bases between them. In the original workflow: Amplification with reference gene primers provided the estimates of nucleated cell counts. The assay was immunoSEQ multiplex PCR, and TCRdb's table has in-frame clones only and misses some. V, J and clone size were drawn from that table, and D and trimming were deduced from the DNA. The sample yields nearly 100,000 clones, less than 90% seen once. Material: peripheral blood. The V gene is TRBV7-8, the J gene TRBJ2-5, with no clear D. This TCR was recovered from an elderly man with acute or convalescent COVID-19. The CDR3 sequence: CASSLGRETQYF. The DNA for the CDR3 is TGTGCCAGCAGCTTAGGCCGGGAGACCCAGTACTTC.